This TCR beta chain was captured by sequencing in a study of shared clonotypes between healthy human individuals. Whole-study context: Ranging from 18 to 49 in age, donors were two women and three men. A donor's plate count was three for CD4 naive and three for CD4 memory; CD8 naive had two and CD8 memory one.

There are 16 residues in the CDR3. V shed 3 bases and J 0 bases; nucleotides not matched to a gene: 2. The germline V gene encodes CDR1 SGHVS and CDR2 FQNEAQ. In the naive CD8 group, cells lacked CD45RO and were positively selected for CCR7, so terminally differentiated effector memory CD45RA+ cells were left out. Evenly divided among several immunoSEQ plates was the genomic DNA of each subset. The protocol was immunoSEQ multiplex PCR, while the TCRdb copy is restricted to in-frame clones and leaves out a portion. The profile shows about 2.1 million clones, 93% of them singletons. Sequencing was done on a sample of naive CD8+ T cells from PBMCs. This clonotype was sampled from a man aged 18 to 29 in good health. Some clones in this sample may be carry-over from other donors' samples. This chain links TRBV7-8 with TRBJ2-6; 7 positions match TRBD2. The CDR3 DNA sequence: TGTGCCAGCAGCTTGGGGGGGATCTCTGGGGCCAACGTCCTGACTTTC. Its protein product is CASSLGGISGANVLTF.